This paragraph covers one TCR beta chain sequence. This sample is part of a study of blood T cell repertoires in COVID-19. Repertoires were generated with immunoSEQ multiplex PCR, while TCRdb's copy carries only in-frame clones and drops some. The profile shows hundreds of thousands of clones, approximately 85% of them singletons. The receptor comes from a man aged 50 or older with active or convalescent COVID-19. The material sequenced was peripheral blood.

Written as DNA, the CDR3 is TGCGCCAGCAGCTCCACGGACAGGAGCTCTGGGGCCAACGTCCTGACTTTC. It encodes CASSSTDRSSGANVLTF. The chain joins TRBV5-1 to TRBJ2-6; 7 nucleotides line up with TRBD1. Trimming took 3 bases from V and 0 from J; bases not matched to a gene: 6. The CDR3 loop spans 17 amino acids. CDR1 SGHRS and CDR2 YFSETQ come from the germline V gene.